Detailed here is one T cell receptor (beta chain). Only in-frame clones appear in the TCRdb table, and some are missing; sequencing was by immunoSEQ multiplex PCR. The repertoire holds fewer than 80,000 clones, with 80% to 90% as singletons. This entry is derived from a study of OX40 agonist ivuxolimab in advanced cancers. The CDR3 is 19 amino acids. Trimming removed 2 bases from V and 7 bases from J; junction bases left unmatched: 13. The germline V gene encodes CDR1 SGHNT and CDR2 YENEEA. The sequencing used CD4+ or CD8+ T cells sorted from blood, collected in a trial of the OX40 agonist ivuxolimab. This sequence was found in an adult with an advanced solid tumor such as melanoma, head and neck, liver or kidney cancer. The chain is built from TRBV11-3 and TRBJ1-6, with 11 bases fitting TRBD1. The CDR3 DNA reads TGTGCCAGCAGCTTACTCAGCAGTGGACAGGGGGCAGGGAATTCACCCCTCCACTTT. Its protein is CASSLLSSGQGAGNSPLHF.